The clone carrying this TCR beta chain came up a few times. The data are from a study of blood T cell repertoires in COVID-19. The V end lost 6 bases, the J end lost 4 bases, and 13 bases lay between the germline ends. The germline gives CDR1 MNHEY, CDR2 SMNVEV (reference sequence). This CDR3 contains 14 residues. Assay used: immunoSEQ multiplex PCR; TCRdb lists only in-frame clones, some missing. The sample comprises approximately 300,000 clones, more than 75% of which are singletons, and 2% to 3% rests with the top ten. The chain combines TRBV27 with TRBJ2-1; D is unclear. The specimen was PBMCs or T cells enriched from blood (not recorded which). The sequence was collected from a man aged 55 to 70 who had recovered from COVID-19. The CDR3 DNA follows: TGTGCCAGCAGAACCGGTGGTGCGTACAATGAGCAGTTCTTC. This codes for CASRTGGAYNEQFF.